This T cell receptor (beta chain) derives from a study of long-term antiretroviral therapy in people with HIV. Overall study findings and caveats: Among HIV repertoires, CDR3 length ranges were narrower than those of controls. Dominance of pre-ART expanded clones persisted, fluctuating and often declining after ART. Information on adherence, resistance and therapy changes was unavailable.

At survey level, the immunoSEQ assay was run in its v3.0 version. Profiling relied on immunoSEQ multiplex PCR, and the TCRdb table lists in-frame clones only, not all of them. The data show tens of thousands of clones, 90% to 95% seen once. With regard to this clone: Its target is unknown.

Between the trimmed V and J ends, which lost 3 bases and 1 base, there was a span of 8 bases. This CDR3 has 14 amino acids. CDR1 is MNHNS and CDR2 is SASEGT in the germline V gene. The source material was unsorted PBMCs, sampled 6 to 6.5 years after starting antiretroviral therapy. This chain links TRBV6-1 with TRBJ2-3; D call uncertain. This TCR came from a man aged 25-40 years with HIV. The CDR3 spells CASSDRQGTDTQYF. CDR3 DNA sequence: TGTGCCAGCAGTGATAGGCAGGGCACAGATACGCAGTATTTT.